A single sample is the source of the 11 T cell receptor beta chains below, sequenced in a study of blood T cell repertoires in COVID-19. Here immunoSEQ multiplex PCR was the method, and the copy in TCRdb shows in-frame clones only, minus some. The sample yields approximately 170,000 clones, roughly 84% seen once. Source material: peripheral blood. The receptor set was obtained from a woman older than 75 with active or convalescent COVID-19.

The chain uses TRBV28 and TRBJ1-4; D gene unclear. The CDR3 consists of 15 residues. Trimming stripped 5 bases from V and 0 bases from J, with 10 bases between. Germline CDR1 MDHEN, CDR2 SYDVKM. CDR3 sequence reads: CASSLPGSTNEKLFF. The CDR3 bases are TGTGCCAGCAGTCTCCCAGGATCAACTAATGAAAAACTGTTTTTT.

J is TRBJ1-4 and V is TRBV7-9; the D gene is possibly TRBD1 (6 bases). The CDR3 length is 16 residues. Germline CDR1 reads SEHNR; CDR2 reads FQNEAQ (reference sequence). Trimming took off 1 base at V and 2 bases at J, with 11 bases between the two ends. The CDR3 coding sequence is TGTGCCAGCAGCTTAGGGGCAGGGGAGACTAATGAAAAACTGTTTTTT. It yields the protein CASSLGAGETNEKLFF.

In nucleotides, the CDR3 is TGTGCCAGCAGCCAAGATAACGGGTCCGGATCACCCCTCCACTTT. It encodes CASSQDNGSGSPLHF. The chain uses TRBV3-1 (or the pseudogene TRBV3-2) and TRBJ1-6; D remains unclear. Per germline, CDR1 LGHDT and CDR2 YNNKEL (reference sequence). This CDR3 has 15 residues. Trimming removed 0 bases from V and 10 bases from J, with 13 bases in between.

The V gene is TRBV9, the J gene TRBJ2-2; no definite D call. CDR3 length: 16 residues. The ends were cut back, 0 bases at V and 5 bases at J, with 14 bases in the middle. The germline V gene encodes CDR1 SGDLS and CDR2 YYNGEE. In DNA, the CDR3 is TGTGCCAGCAGCGTAGCTCAGACGAGCGAAACCGGGGAGCTGTTTTTT. Translating gives CASSVAQTSETGELFF.

This chain connects TRBV27 to TRBJ2-1, with 11 bases aligning to TRBD1. This CDR3 is built from 15 residues. V was clipped by 6 bases and J by 6 bases; unmatched bases: 7. Per the germline V gene, CDR1 is MNHEY and CDR2 is SMNVEV (reference sequence). Written as DNA, the CDR3 is TGTGCCAGCAGACTGCTCGGGACAGGGGGCAATGAGCAGTTCTTC. Its translation: CASRLLGTGGNEQFF.

The CDR3 loop reads CASSAQGNQPQHF. DNA for the CDR3: TGTGCCAGCAGCGCGCAGGGCAATCAGCCCCAGCATTTT. The V gene is TRBV7-2, the J gene TRBJ1-5; unclear D gene. The CDR3 totals 13 residues. The V and J ends lost 5 bases and 2 bases respectively, with 7 bases between them. Germline V CDR1 and CDR2: SGHTA, FQGNSA.

V and J are TRBV9 and TRBJ1-1, with unresolved D. CDR1 is SGDLS and CDR2 is YYNGEE in the germline V gene. Trimming took 0 bases from V and 7 from J, leaving 13 bases between them. This CDR3 is built from 14 residues. CDR3 residues: CASSVEMGDGEAFF. CDR3 bases: TGTGCCAGCAGCGTAGAGATGGGAGACGGTGAAGCTTTCTTT.

This clone was detected only once. The genes are TRBV7-9 and TRBJ1-4; the match to TRBD1 covers 9 bases. Germline V gives CDR1 SEHNR, CDR2 FQNEAQ (reference sequence). V lost 5 bases, J lost 8 bases, and 3 bases stayed unmatched. CDR3 length equals 13 residues. The CDR3 nucleotides read TGTGCCAGCAGCGCGGACAGGGGCGAAAAACTGTTTTTT. Residues: CASSADRGEKLFF.

A remark on this clone: Other DNA sequences of this sample code for an identical CDR3. The V gene is TRBV27, the J gene TRBJ1-1; tentative D call: TRBD1 (6 bases). This CDR3 has 13 residues. Trimming left V 0 bases short and J 4 bases short, with 6 bases between. Germline CDR1 MNHEY, CDR2 SMNVEV (reference sequence). The DNA for the CDR3 is TGTGCCAGCAGTTTATCAGGGGGCACTGAAGCTTTCTTT. Translated: CASSLSGGTEAFF.

This rearrangement joins TRBV6-6 to TRBJ1-4; possibly TRBD1 for D (5 bases). Deletions cut 6 bases from V and 4 bases from J, with 9 bases between. There are 13 residues in the CDR3. Germline values: CDR1 MNHNY, CDR2 SVGAGI (reference sequence). CDR3 residues: CASRRDFNEKLFF. CDR3 DNA: TGTGCCAGCAGAAGGGACTTTAATGAAAAACTGTTTTTT.

This clone occurred a few times. This chain connects TRBV5-1 to TRBJ2-1; D is possibly TRBD1 (5 bases). The CDR3 has 14 amino acids. V was shortened by 5 bases and J by 0 bases, with 9 bases between the two germline ends. Germline CDR1 and CDR2: SGHRS and YFSETQ. The CDR3 protein is CASRDSGSYNEQFF. In nucleotides, the CDR3 is TGCGCCAGCAGAGACAGTGGCTCCTACAATGAGCAGTTCTTC.